Listed here are 13 T cell receptor beta chains from one sample, sequenced in a study of cytomegalovirus exposure and HLA in healthy donors. Primers: 60 Vbeta forward and 13 Jbeta reverse. The assay was immunoSEQ multiplex PCR, and TCRdb's table has in-frame clones only and misses some. The sample lists under 250,000 clones; more than 70% were seen once. The sample was PBMCs. These receptor sequences come from a boy younger than 18 in good health and CMV-seronegative.

In its sample, this clone was seen once. The chain uses TRBV11-2 and TRBJ1-1; D perhaps matches TRBD1 (6 bases). Trimming removed 6 bases at V and 0 bases at J, with 11 bases between. The CDR3 is made up of 14 amino acids. Germline-derived CDR1 and CDR2 are SGHAT and FQNNGV. DNA for the CDR3: TGTGCCAGCAGGTACAGGGCAATGAACACTGAAGCTTTCTTT. Its translation is CASRYRAMNTEAFF. Using reference TRBV11-2 and TRBJ1-1 for the parts outside the CDR3, the full variable domain is EAGVAQSPRYKIIEKRQSVAFWCNPISGHATLYWYQQILGQGPKLLIQFQNNGVVDDSQLPKDRFSAERLKGVDSTLKIQPAKLEDSAVYLCASRYRAMNTEAFFGQGTRLTVV.

The J gene is TRBJ2-7, the V gene TRBV7-8; D is perhaps TRBD2 (6 bases). Germline V gene data show CDR1 as SGHVS and CDR2 as FQNEAQ. The V end lost 2 bases, the J end lost 2 bases, and 10 bases lay between the germline ends. This CDR3 spans 14 amino acids. The CDR3 nucleotides are TGTGCCAGCAGCTTACGGGGGTCCACCTACGAGCAGTACTTC. As protein: CASSLRGSTYEQYF.

V gene TRBV4-2 combines with J gene TRBJ1-3, with D maybe TRBD1 (6 bases). Germline CDR1 reads LGHNA; CDR2 reads YNFKEQ. The length of the CDR3 is 14 residues. V was clipped by 1 base and J by 2 bases, with 6 bases between them. The CDR3 reads CASSQGTAGNTIYF. The CDR3 nucleotides are TGTGCCAGCAGCCAAGGGACAGCTGGAAACACCATATATTTT.

This clone turned up a few times. The chain uses TRBV5-5 and TRBJ1-5, with D possibly TRBD1 on 5 matching bases. From germline, CDR1 is SGHKS and CDR2 YYEKEE (reference sequence). Trimming removed 0 bases from V and 6 bases from J, with 13 bases in between. This CDR3 comprises 15 residues. CDR3 in DNA: TGTGCCAGCAGCTTGGATGGGGCCGGGGGTCAGCCCCAGCATTTT. Its protein product is CASSLDGAGGQPQHF.

The V and J genes are TRBV5-1 and TRBJ1-5; 7 bases agree with TRBD1. The CDR3 loop spans 13 amino acids. The germline V gene has CDR1 SGHRS and CDR2 YFSETQ. Trimming cost V 4 bases and J 5 bases; bases outside gene matches: 3. The CDR3 DNA is TGCGCCAGCAGCCGGGGGACAGATCAGCCCCAGCATTTT. Its translation: CASSRGTDQPQHF.

The chain has TRBV10-3 and TRBJ2-5; possible D gene TRBD1, 6 bases. The J call may be incorrect, as the DNA end agrees better with TRBJ2-7. The length of the CDR3 is 18 residues. Germline loops: CDR1 ENHRY, CDR2 SYGVKD. CDR3 amino acids: CAISDGTGHRAPSYEQYF. The DNA for the CDR3 is TGTGCCATCAGTGATGGTACGGGACACAGAGCTCCCTCCTACGAGCAGTACTTC.

This clone has only a few counts. The chain joins TRBV30 to TRBJ1-3, with a weak D call TRBD1 (5 bases). There are 16 residues in the CDR3. Germline values: CDR1 GTSNPN, CDR2 SVGIG (reference sequence). Trimming cost V 1 base and J 0 bases, with 13 bases left between them. In DNA form, the CDR3 reads TGTGCCTGGAGTGCGGGACTGAAGGCCTCTGGAAACACCATATATTTT. Translated: CAWSAGLKASGNTIYF.

The chain recombines TRBV6-9 with TRBJ2-3, with 9 positions matching TRBD2. From germline, CDR1 is MNHGY and CDR2 SVAAGI. The CDR3 totals 16 residues. V shed 2 bases and J 3 bases; nucleotides not matched to a gene: 6. The CDR3 region has the DNA TGTGCCAGCAGTTATGCGGGGGGGCAGGGGACAGATACGCAGTATTTT. Residues: CASSYAGGQGTDTQYF.

The V and J genes are TRBV5-6 and TRBJ1-3; D is perhaps TRBD1 (6 bases). V was trimmed by 0 bases and J by 1 base, leaving 14 bases between them. This CDR3 has 17 amino acids. Per the germline V gene, CDR1 is SGHDT and CDR2 is YYEEEE. CDR3 amino acids: CASSLGLRGGSGNTIYF. CDR3 sequence (DNA): TGTGCCAGCAGCTTGGGCTTGAGGGGGGGATCTGGAAACACCATATATTTT. Variable domain in full (rest from reference TRBV5-6 and TRBJ1-3): DAGVTQSPTHLIKTRGQQVTLRCSPKSGHDTVSWYQQALGQGPQFIFQYYEEEERQRGNFPDRFSGHQFPNYSSELNVNALLLGDSALYLCASSLGLRGGSGNTIYFGEGSWLTVV.

This sequence joins TRBV6-5 and TRBJ1-4; 10 bases are shared with TRBD1. V lost 2 bases, J lost 11 bases, and 11 bases stayed unmatched. Germline lookup yields CDR1 MNHEY and CDR2 SVGAGI. This CDR3 has 16 amino acids. CDR3 residues: CASSYGTGTGAVKLFF. For the CDR3, the DNA is TGTGCCAGCAGTTACGGCACCGGGACAGGGGCTGTGAAACTGTTTTTT.

V gene TRBV14 combines with J gene TRBJ2-7, with D uncertain. Germline loops: CDR1 SGHDN, CDR2 FVKESK. Trimming stripped 2 bases from V and 0 bases from J, with 11 bases between. CDR3 length equals 15 residues. CDR3 sequence: CASSQLSAGSYEQYF. The CDR3 nucleotides read TGTGCCAGCAGCCAACTCTCGGCAGGCTCCTACGAGCAGTACTTC. Based on the CDR3 plus reference TRBV14 and TRBJ2-7, the full variable domain is EAGVTQFPSHSVIEKGQTVTLRCDPISGHDNLYWYRRVMGKEIKFLLHFVKESKQDESGMPNNRFLAERTGGTYSTLKVQPAELEDSGVYFCASSQLSAGSYEQYFGPGTRLTVT.

CDR3 residues: CASSSPTGFQPQHF. CDR3 sequence (DNA): TGTGCCAGCAGCTCCCCTACAGGGTTTCAGCCCCAGCATTTT. The rearrangement uses TRBV7-2 and TRBJ1-5; D perhaps matches TRBD1 (6 bases). CDR3 size: 14 residues. Germline CDR1 and CDR2: SGHTA and FQGNSA. V lost 4 bases and J 6 bases, leaving 13 bases between the germline ends.

The CDR3 sequence is CASSVAGYNEQFF. The CDR3 nucleotides are TGTGCCAGCAGCGTTGCAGGCTACAATGAGCAGTTCTTC. The chain links TRBV9 to TRBJ2-1; D not certain. The germline CDR1 and CDR2 sequences are SGDLS and YYNGEE. The CDR3 runs to 13 residues. The V end was cut by 2 bases, the J end by 3 bases, with 6 bases between.